The source of this TCR beta chain is a study of cytomegalovirus exposure and HLA in healthy donors. Study in general: Unique TCR beta sequences numbering 95 million to 130 million came from 150 million to 200 million T cells in an earlier analysis.

Primers for the PCR totalled 60 Vbeta and 13 Jbeta. TCRdb's table, derived via immunoSEQ multiplex PCR, lists solely in-frame clones and lacks some. The table lists 50,000 or so clones. CDR1 and CDR2 from the germline V gene are LNHDA and SQIVND (reference sequence). With V trimmed by 3 bases and J by 2 bases, 12 bases remained unmatched. The CDR3 contains 17 residues. Specimen: PBMCs. This sequence originates from a woman aged 40 to 55 in good health and CMV-seronegative. The rearrangement joins TRBV19 to TRBJ1-2; 7 nucleotides match TRBD1. CDR3: CASSIPQDRVENYGYTF. CDR3 in DNA: TGTGCCAGTAGTATCCCCCAAGACAGGGTGGAAAACTATGGCTACACCTTC. Based on the CDR3 plus reference TRBV19 and TRBJ1-2, the full variable domain is DGGITQSPKYLFRKEGQNVTLSCEQNLNHDAMYWYRQDPGQGLRLIYYSQIVNDFQKGDIAEGYSVSREKKESFPLTVTSAQKNPTAFYLCASSIPQDRVENYGYTFGSGTRLTVV.